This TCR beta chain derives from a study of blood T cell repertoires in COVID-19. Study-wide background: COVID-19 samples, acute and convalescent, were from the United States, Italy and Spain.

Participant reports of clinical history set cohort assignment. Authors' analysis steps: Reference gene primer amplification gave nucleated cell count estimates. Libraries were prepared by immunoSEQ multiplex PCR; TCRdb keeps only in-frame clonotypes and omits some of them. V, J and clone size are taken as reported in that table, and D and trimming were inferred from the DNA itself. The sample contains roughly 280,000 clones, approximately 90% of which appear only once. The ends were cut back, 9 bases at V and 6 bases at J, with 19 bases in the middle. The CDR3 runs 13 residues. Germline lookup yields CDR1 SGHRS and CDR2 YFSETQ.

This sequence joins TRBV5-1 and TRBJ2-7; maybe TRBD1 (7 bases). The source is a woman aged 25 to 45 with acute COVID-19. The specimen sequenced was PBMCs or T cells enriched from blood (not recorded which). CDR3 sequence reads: CATSRGTAGEQYF. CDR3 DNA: TGCGCCACCTCCAGGGGGACAGCGGGCGAGCAGTACTTC.